The rows below give T cell receptor beta chains drawn from one sample of a study of T cells in Graves' hyperthyroidism and ophthalmopathy. One entry per CDR3 protein results from TCRdb running MiXCR on the multiplex PCR reads. The sample lists about 700,000 distinct CDR3 sequences, roughly 45% occurring once. The material sequenced was peripheral blood or thyroid tissue (not recorded which). These receptors were obtained from an adult man with Graves' disease, either hyperthyroidism or ophthalmopathy (not recorded which). CDR3s include the opening cysteine and the closing phenylalanine or tryptophan. D genes are given only for firm matches. Some rows have no size entry. The others give once, few or many, or a class for an expanded clone.

d_gene | j_gene | abundance | len | v_gene | CDR3nt | CDR3aa
. | TRBJ1-1 | few | 15 | TRBV9 | TGTGCCAGCAGCGGGACCCAGGGGATGAACACTGAAGCTTTCTTT | CASSGTQGMNTEAFF
TRBD2 | TRBJ2-5 | few | 17 | TRBV7-8 | TGTGCCAGCAGCTTCGGACTAGCGGGTGGCGCCCAAGAGACCCAGTACTTC | CASSFGLAGGAQETQYF
TRBD1 | TRBJ1-1 | few | 16 | TRBV6-1 | TGTGCCAGCAGTCCCTTACAGGGGTGGGCTAGCACTGAAGCTTTCTTT | CASSPLQGWASTEAFF
TRBD1 | TRBJ1-1 | few | 16 | TRBV7-9 | TGTGCCAGCAGCTCCTACGGGACAGGCAGGAACACTGAAGCTTTCTTT | CASSSYGTGRNTEAFF
. | TRBJ2-5 | many | 15 | TRBV7-9 | TGTGCCAGCAGCGCGTTCGAGGGGGGAAGGCAGACCCAGTACTTC | CASSAFEGGRQTQYF
. | TRBJ2-6 | . | 16 | TRBV2 | TGTGCCAGCAGTGAAAGACGGCCGGGTCGGGCCAACGTCCTGACTTTC | CASSERRPGRANVLTF
. | TRBJ1-5 | many | 14 | TRBV12-3/TRBV12-4 | TGTGCCAGCAGTTTAGAGGGGGACAATCAGCCCCAGCATTTT | CASSLEGDNQPQHF
. | TRBJ2-7 | few | 13 | TRBV20-1 | TGCAGTGCCAGAGCGGGCGTCTCCTACGAGCAGTACTTC | CSARAGVSYEQYF
. | TRBJ1-6 | few | 15 | TRBV20-1 | TGCAGTGCTAGAGGTTCGCTGGGTCTCGGGTCACCCCTCCACTTT | CSARGSLGLGSPLHF
. | TRBJ1-6 | . | 13 | TRBV7-3 | TGTGCCAGCAGCTGGGGGGTTAATTCACCCCTCCACTTT | CASSWGVNSPLHF
. | TRBJ1-2 | . | 11 | TRBV25-1 | TGTGCTAGGTCCGGGCCCTATGGCTACACCTTC | CARSGPYGYTF
. | TRBJ1-1 | . | 13 | TRBV7-9 | TGTGCCAGCAGCTTAGAGATGGCGTCAGAAGCTTTCTTT | CASSLEMASEAFF
. | TRBJ1-5 | . | 18 | TRBV7-4 | TGTGCCAGCAGCCCAACCCGGGTAGGCCAGCATAGCAATCAGCCCCAGCATTTT | CASSPTRVGQHSNQPQHF
. | TRBJ1-6 | few | 15 | TRBV7-9 | TGTGCCAGCAGGAGAGACGGGACGGTAAATTCACCCCTCCACTTT | CASRRDGTVNSPLHF
. | TRBJ1-2 | many | 13 | TRBV10-3 | TGTGCCATCAGCCTCGGGACCAACTATGGCTACACCTTC | CAISLGTNYGYTF
. | TRBJ1-1 | . | 15 | TRBV7-2 | TGTGCCAGCAGTTACTCTCGGGCGGGGAACACTGAAGCTTTCTTT | CASSYSRAGNTEAFF
TRBD1 | TRBJ1-5 | . | 15 | TRBV9 | TGTGCCAGCAGCGCCGGACAGGGGAACAATCAGCCCCAGCATTTT | CASSAGQGNNQPQHF
. | TRBJ1-4 | . | 18 | TRBV7-9 | TGTGCCAGCAGCTTAGGTCCGATGAGGGCTTCAACTAATGAAAAACTGTTTTTT | CASSLGPMRASTNEKLFF
. | TRBJ1-1 | few | 14 | TRBV5-1 | TGCGCCAGCAGCTCCCAGGACAGGAACACTGAAGCTTTCTTT | CASSSQDRNTEAFF
. | TRBJ1-1 | few | 13 | TRBV20-1 | TGCAGTGCCCGAGGGTTTAGCGGCACTGAAGCTTTCTTT | CSARGFSGTEAFF
. | TRBJ1-2 | few | 14 | TRBV6-5 | TGTGCCAGCAGTTACCTCGGGGGAAACTATGGCTACACCTTC | CASSYLGGNYGYTF
TRBD1 | TRBJ1-5 | . | 15 | TRBV19 | TGTGCCAGTAGTCTCACTCAGGGGGAGAATCAGCCCCAGCATTTT | CASSLTQGENQPQHF
. | TRBJ1-1 | . | 13 | TRBV2 | TGTGCCAGCAGCCGGGGGGCCGTCACTGAAGCTTTCTTT | CASSRGAVTEAFF
. | TRBJ2-5 | . | 14 | TRBV20-1 | TGCAGTGCTAGAGATCTCTGGGGGCGAGAGACCCAGTACTTC | CSARDLWGRETQYF
. | TRBJ2-7 | . | 12 | TRBV15 | TGTGCCACCAGCAGAGTAGGGTCAGGTCCGTACTTC | CATSRVGSGPYF
. | TRBJ2-3 | . | 16 | TRBV11-2 | TGTGCCAGCAGCCCAAACCTAAGGTCGGGCACAGATACGCAGTATTTT | CASSPNLRSGTDTQYF
TRBD1 | TRBJ1-3 | . | 14 | TRBV7-9 | TGTGCCAGCAGCCCCGGGACAGGGAGAAACACCATATATTTT | CASSPGTGRNTIYF